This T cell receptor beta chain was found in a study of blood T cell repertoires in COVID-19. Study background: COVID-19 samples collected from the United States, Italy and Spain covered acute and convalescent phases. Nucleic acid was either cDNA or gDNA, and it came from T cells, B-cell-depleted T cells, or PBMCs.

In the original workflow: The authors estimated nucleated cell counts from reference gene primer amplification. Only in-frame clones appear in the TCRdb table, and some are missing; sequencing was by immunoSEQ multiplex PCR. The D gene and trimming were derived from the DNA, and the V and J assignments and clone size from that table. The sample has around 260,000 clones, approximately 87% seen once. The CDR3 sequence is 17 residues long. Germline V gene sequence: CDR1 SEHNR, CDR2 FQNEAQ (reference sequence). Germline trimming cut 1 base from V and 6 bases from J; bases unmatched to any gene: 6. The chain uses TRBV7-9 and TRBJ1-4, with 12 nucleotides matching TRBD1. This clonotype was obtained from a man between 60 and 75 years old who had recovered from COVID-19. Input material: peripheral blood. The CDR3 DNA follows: TGTGCCAGCAGCTTAGGGGCCGGGACAGGGGGCTATGAAAAACTGTTTTTT. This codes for CASSLGAGTGGYEKLFF.